This record looks at one T cell receptor (beta chain) sequence and its context. Repertoires were generated with immunoSEQ multiplex PCR, while TCRdb's copy carries only in-frame clones and drops some. This table holds around 120,000 clones, approximately 86% found once. V dropped 0 bases and J dropped 9 bases, with 6 bases sitting between them. The germline V gene encodes CDR1 MNHEY and CDR2 SVGEGT. The CDR3 consists of 13 residues. The data stem from a study of blood T cell repertoires in COVID-19. Source material: PBMCs or T cells enriched from blood (not recorded which). The chain employs TRBV6-2 or TRBV6-3 and TRBJ1-6; no definite D call. The clonotype originates from a woman aged 50 to 60 who had recovered from COVID-19. CDR3 sequence (DNA): TGTGCCAGCAGTTACTCATCAGGTTCACCCCTCCACTTT. Translating gives CASSYSSGSPLHF.